Below, one T cell receptor beta chain is given with its context. The source of the sample is a study of blood T cell repertoires in COVID-19. As for the study in general: T cells, B-cell-depleted T cells, or PBMCs provided the cDNA or gDNA that served as material.

The CDR3 covers 13 residues. The trim removed 6 bases at V and 5 bases at J, leaving 3 bases unmatched. CDR1 and CDR2 from the germline V gene are ENHRY and SYGVKD. The protocol was immunoSEQ multiplex PCR, while the TCRdb copy is restricted to in-frame clones and leaves out a portion. The sample yields about 130,000 clones, approximately 80% seen once. The chain employs TRBV10-3 and TRBJ2-1; 8 bases line up with TRBD1. The origin of this receptor is an elderly man with acute or convalescent COVID-19. Sample: peripheral blood. This CDR3 reads CAIRDRENNEQFF. DNA for the CDR3: TGTGCCATCAGGGACAGGGAGAACAATGAGCAGTTCTTC.